The 10 T cell receptor beta chains listed next were all sequenced from one sample in a study of cytomegalovirus exposure and HLA in healthy donors. PCR employed 60 Vbeta and 13 Jbeta primers. TCRdb keeps only in-frame clones here, not all; method: immunoSEQ multiplex PCR. Its clone listing holds 140,000 to 150,000 clones. Material for sequencing was PBMCs. The receptors were sampled from a male donor in good health and CMV-seronegative.

This chain joins TRBV6-1 and TRBJ2-7, with D perhaps matching TRBD2 (7 bases). The germline CDR1 and CDR2 sequences are MNHNS and SASEGT. V gave up 7 bases and J gave up 4 bases, with 20 bases separating them. The CDR3 is made up of 15 amino acids. The CDR3 here is CASTLPAGAGYEQYF. Here the CDR3 DNA reads TGTGCCAGCACCCTCCCCGCGGGGGCGGGATACGAGCAGTACTTC.

The rearrangement joins TRBV7-9 to TRBJ2-1; TRBD2 aligns across 13 bases. J lost 7 bases, V lost 5 bases, and 5 bases had no gene match. The germline V gene encodes CDR1 SEHNR and CDR2 FQNEAQ (reference sequence). The CDR3 spans 15 residues. CDR3 bases: TGTGCCAGCAGCAGAGGGACTAGCGGGACGAATGAGCAGTTCTTC. It is translated as CASSRGTSGTNEQFF.

The V and J genes are TRBV11-2 and TRBJ2-3; D unresolved. Germline V CDR1 and CDR2: SGHAT, FQNNGV. This CDR3 comprises 14 residues. V gave up 9 bases and J gave up 0 bases, with 13 bases separating them. In nucleotides, the CDR3 is TGTGCCAGTGGGCAGATACCTAGCACAGATACGCAGTATTTT. Amino acid sequence: CASGQIPSTDTQYF.

V gene TRBV2 combines with J gene TRBJ1-1; D unclear. There are 14 residues in the CDR3. CDR1 is SNHLY and CDR2 is FYNNEI in the germline V gene. Deletions cut 6 bases from V and 10 bases from J, with 21 bases between. The CDR3 region is CASSGGPSGGLAFF. CDR3 in DNA: TGTGCCAGCAGCGGCGGTCCTTCGGGTGGACTAGCTTTCTTT.

V gene TRBV30 combines with J gene TRBJ2-5; D not certain. The CDR3 covers 14 residues. V dropped 0 bases and J dropped 2 bases, with 10 bases sitting between them. Germline V gene lookup returns CDR1 GTSNPN and CDR2 SVGIG (reference sequence). DNA for the CDR3: TGTGCCTGGAGTGTACCGAGGCCTCAAGAGACCCAGTACTTC. Amino acid sequence: CAWSVPRPQETQYF.

CDR3 in DNA: TGTGCCAGCAGCAGGGGGCCTCGGGAAGCTTTCTTT. Translated: CASSRGPREAFF. This chain joins TRBV27 and TRBJ1-1, with 8 bases fitting TRBD1. This CDR3 spans 12 amino acids. Germline V gene sequence: CDR1 MNHEY, CDR2 SMNVEV (reference sequence). Unmatched junction bases numbered 5, after V lost 6 bases and J lost 8 bases.

The genes are TRBV19 and TRBJ1-5, with TRBD1 matching over 12 bases. Per the germline V gene, CDR1 is LNHDA and CDR2 is SQIVND (reference sequence). J was trimmed by 6 bases and V by 4 bases; bases with no gene match: 4. The CDR3 runs 15 residues. CDR3 amino acids: CASSRGQGATQPQHF. In DNA form, the CDR3 reads TGTGCCAGTAGTAGGGGACAGGGGGCAACTCAGCCCCAGCATTTT.

The rearrangement uses TRBV5-8 and TRBJ1-5; D uncertain. This CDR3 has 12 residues. The germline CDR1 and CDR2 sequences are SGHTS and YDEGEE. The ends were cut back, 4 bases at V and 7 bases at J, with 9 bases in the middle. The CDR3 DNA reads TGTGCCAGCAGCCTGCGAGGGCAGCCCCAGCATTTT. Amino acid sequence: CASSLRGQPQHF.

A word on this clone: At the DNA level, this CDR3 is encoded by other sequences in the same sample as well. The rearrangement links TRBV29-1 to TRBJ1-1; 8 bases are a match to TRBD1. Germline-derived CDR1 and CDR2 are SQVTM and ANQGSEA. CDR3 length equals 12 residues. Trimming cost V 6 bases and J 2 bases; bases outside gene matches: 2. CDR3 sequence: CSVGQGNTEAFF. CDR3 sequence (DNA): TGCAGCGTCGGACAGGGCAACACTGAAGCTTTCTTT.

This chain uses TRBV7-2 with TRBJ2-3, with 7 bases lining up with TRBD2. This CDR3 comprises 16 residues. J was trimmed by 1 base and V by 1 base; bases with no gene match: 5. CDR1 and CDR2 (germline): SGHTA, FQGNSA. The CDR3 here is CASSLGRLAGTDTQYF. The CDR3 DNA reads as TGTGCCAGCAGCTTAGGTAGGCTAGCGGGCACAGATACGCAGTATTTT.